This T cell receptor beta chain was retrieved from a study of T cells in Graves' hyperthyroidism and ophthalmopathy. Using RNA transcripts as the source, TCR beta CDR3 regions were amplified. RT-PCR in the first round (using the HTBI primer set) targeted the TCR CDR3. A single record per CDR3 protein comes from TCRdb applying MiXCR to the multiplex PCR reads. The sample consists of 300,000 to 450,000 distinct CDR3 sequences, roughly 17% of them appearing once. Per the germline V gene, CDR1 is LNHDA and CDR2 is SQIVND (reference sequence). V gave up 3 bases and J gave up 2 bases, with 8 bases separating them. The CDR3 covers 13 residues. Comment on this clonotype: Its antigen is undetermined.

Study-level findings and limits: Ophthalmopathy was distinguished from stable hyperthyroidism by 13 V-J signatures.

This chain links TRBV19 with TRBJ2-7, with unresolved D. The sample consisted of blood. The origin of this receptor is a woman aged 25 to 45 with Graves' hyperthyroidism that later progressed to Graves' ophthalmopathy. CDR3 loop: CASSISSAYEQYF. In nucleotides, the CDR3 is TGTGCCAGTAGTATCTCCAGTGCCTACGAGCAGTACTTC.